The 9 T cell receptor beta chains listed next were all sequenced from one sample in a study of regulatory T cells in long-lasting Graves disease. As for time point: newly diagnosed GD, antithyroid drugs for less than 3 months. TCR sequences were obtained from RNA taken from PBMCs. Arm-PCR of CDR3 regions with iRepertoire HTBI primers generated TCR beta libraries. TCRdb ran MiXCR on the multiplex PCR reads and lists one entry per CDR3 protein. Seen here are 580,000 or so distinct CDR3 sequences, 16% observed once, and the top ten hold around 11%. A further study also used this sample, focusing on T cells in Graves' hyperthyroidism and ophthalmopathy.

The specimen comprised peripheral blood mononuclear cells (PBMCs), sampled at new diagnosis, from a patient treated with antithyroid drugs. The receptors were gathered from a man aged 18 to 30 with Graves disease.

This clonotype appeared a few times. The chain joins TRBV3-1 to TRBJ2-1; 8 bases line up with TRBD2. Germline V CDR1 and CDR2: LGHDT, YNNKEL (reference sequence). J was trimmed by 4 bases and V by 2 bases; bases with no gene match: 10. The CDR3 length is 17 residues. Written as DNA, the CDR3 is TGTGCCAGCAGCCAAACGATCCTCGCGGGAGGATACAATGAGCAGTTCTTC. Translating gives CASSQTILAGGYNEQFF.

V gene TRBV28 combines with J gene TRBJ2-7; 9 bases agree with TRBD1. V shed 4 bases and J 7 bases; nucleotides not matched to a gene: 11. Germline V lookup: CDR1 MDHEN, CDR2 SYDVKM. The CDR3 is 15 amino acids. The CDR3 here is CASSSPGQGTGEQYF. In DNA form, the CDR3 reads TGTGCCAGCAGTTCCCCCGGACAGGGGACGGGGGAGCAGTACTTC.

Points on this clonotype: One base separates it from a far larger clone, so it is likely a read error. The chain combines TRBV7-2 with TRBJ2-3, with TRBD1 matching 8 bases. This CDR3 spans 15 amino acids. Germline CDR1 and CDR2: SGHTA and FQGNSA. After removal of 4 bases from V and 6 bases from J, the junction contained 9 bases not matched to a gene. In DNA, the CDR3 is TGTGCCAGCAGCTCCAAGGACAGGGAGGTGGATACGCAGTATTTT. Its protein is CASSSKDREVDTQYF.

The chain combines TRBV12-3 or TRBV12-4 with TRBJ2-1, with D unresolved. There are 12 residues in the CDR3. Trimming stripped 5 bases from V and 12 bases from J, with 14 bases between. CDR3 coding DNA: TGTGCCAGCAGTCTTGAAATATATGGGCAGTTCTTC. Amino acids: CASSLEIYGQFF.

This clonotype appeared many times. V and J are TRBV20-1 and TRBJ2-3; no firm D call. The germline V and J ends were trimmed by 6 bases and 4 bases, with 17 bases remaining between them. CDR3 length equals 14 residues. Germline CDR1 reads DFQATT; CDR2 reads SNEGSKA (reference sequence). CDR3 in amino acids: CSARPPSGPDTQYF. The CDR3, as DNA: TGCAGTGCCAGGCCACCCTCCGGCCCAGATACGCAGTATTTT.

This clonotype has more than one count but fewer than ten. This chain joins TRBV6-1 and TRBJ2-2, with 14 nucleotides matching TRBD2. CDR3 size: 17 residues. V was pared by 5 bases and J by 4 bases, with 6 bases of the junction left unmatched. Germline V gene data show CDR1 as MNHNS and CDR2 as SASEGT. CDR3 protein: CASSPTSGRAGTGELFF. The DNA for the CDR3 is TGTGCCAGCAGTCCGACTAGCGGGAGGGCCGGCACCGGGGAGCTGTTTTTT.

The rearrangement links TRBV7-9 to TRBJ1-1, with unresolved D. The V end lost 2 bases, the J end lost 5 bases, and 12 bases lay between the germline ends. This CDR3 has 14 amino acids. Germline CDR1 is SEHNR and CDR2 is FQNEAQ (reference sequence). The CDR3 DNA sequence: TGTGCCAGCAGCTTACCCTGGGTGGGGACTGAAGCTTTCTTT. Residues: CASSLPWVGTEAFF.

This clonotype was seen a few times. The conserved closing phenylalanine or tryptophan is absent in this CDR3, likely reflecting a read error. The chain carries TRBV6-5 and TRBJ2-7; unclear D gene. Germline V gene lookup returns CDR1 MNHEY and CDR2 SVGAGI. Trimming took 4 bases from V and 5 from J, leaving 18 bases between them. The CDR3 contains 15 residues. CDR3 protein: CASSSVTLAFDEQYL. The CDR3 nucleotides read TGTGCCAGCAGTTCGGTGACCCTCGCTTTCGACGAGCAGTACCTC.

This clonotype was observed a few times. The rearrangement joins TRBV27 to TRBJ1-2; D unclear. Trimming shortened V by 2 bases and J by 4 bases, and 14 bases separated the two germline ends. Per the germline V gene, CDR1 is MNHEY and CDR2 is SMNVEV (reference sequence). This CDR3 region has 15 residues. The chain's CDR3 is CASSLTRGSPYGYTF. DNA of the CDR3: TGTGCCAGCAGTTTAACAAGAGGGTCCCCCTATGGCTACACCTTC.